This T cell receptor beta chain was observed in a study of T cell repertoires and Cas9 in healthy adults. CDR3 length: 15 amino acids. The V end was cut by 2 bases, the J end by 4 bases, with 17 bases between. CDR1 and CDR2 from the germline V gene are GTSNPN and SVGIG (reference sequence). Clones were sequenced by immunoSEQ multiplex PCR, and TCRdb holds only the in-frame ones, with some missing. The table lists about 22,000 clones, about 90% of them singletons. The sequence came from a human donor in good health. The sequenced sample was CD4+ effector T cells (CD127+, CD25-, CD137-, CD154-) from PBMCs; culture status not recorded. This chain joins TRBV30 and TRBJ1-2, with D uncertain. This CDR3 reads CAWSSTSRALYGYTF. The CDR3 nucleotides are TGTGCCTGGAGTTCCACCTCCCGGGCCCTCTATGGCTACACCTTC. The whole variable domain, filled in from reference TRBV30 and TRBJ1-2, reads SQTIHQWPATLVQPVGSPLSLECTVEGTSNPNLYWYRQAAGRGLQLLFYSVGIGQISSEVPQNLSASRPQDRQFILSSKKLLLSDSGFYLCAWSSTSRALYGYTFGSGTRLTVV.